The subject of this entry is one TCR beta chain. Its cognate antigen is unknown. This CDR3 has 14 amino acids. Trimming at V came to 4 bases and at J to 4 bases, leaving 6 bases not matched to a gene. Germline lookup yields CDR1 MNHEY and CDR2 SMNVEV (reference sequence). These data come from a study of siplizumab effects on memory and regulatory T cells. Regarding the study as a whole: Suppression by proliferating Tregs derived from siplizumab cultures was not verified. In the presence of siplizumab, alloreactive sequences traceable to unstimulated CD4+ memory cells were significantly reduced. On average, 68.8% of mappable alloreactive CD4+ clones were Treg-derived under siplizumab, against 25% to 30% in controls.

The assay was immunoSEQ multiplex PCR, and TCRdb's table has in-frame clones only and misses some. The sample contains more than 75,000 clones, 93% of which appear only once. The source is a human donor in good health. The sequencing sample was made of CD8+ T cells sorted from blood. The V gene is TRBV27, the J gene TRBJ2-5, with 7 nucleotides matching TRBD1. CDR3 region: CASSSQGPRETQYF. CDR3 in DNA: TGTGCCAGCAGTTCACAGGGGCCTAGAGAGACCCAGTACTTC.